The T cell receptor (beta chain) under discussion was sequenced for a study of blood T cell repertoires in COVID-19. Study summary: Samples taken during acute and convalescent COVID-19 were collected in the United States, Italy and Spain. The cDNA or gDNA used as material had been derived from T cells, B-cell-depleted T cells, or PBMCs.

Seattle's enrolled individuals joined amid active infection and were then monitored longitudinally. The CDR3 loop spans 13 amino acids. The germline CDR1 and CDR2 sequences are MNHEY and SVGAGI. The V end lost 5 bases, the J end lost 4 bases, and 9 bases lay between the germline ends. Source study methods: Reference gene primer amplification gave estimated nucleated cell counts. Only in-frame clones appear in the TCRdb table, and some are missing; sequencing was by immunoSEQ multiplex PCR. V and J calls and clone size follow that table, whereas D and trimming were derived from the DNA. Of approximately 170,000 clones listed, about nine tenths are singletons.

Source material: peripheral blood. The chain carries TRBV6-5 and TRBJ1-5, with D possibly being TRBD1 (5 bases). The receptor's source is a woman aged 55-70 years with COVID-19, enrolled during active disease. For the CDR3, the DNA is TGTGCCAGCAGTCCCGGGGGGAATCAGCCCCAGCATTTT. It yields the protein CASSPGGNQPQHF.